The clone carrying this T cell receptor beta chain appeared once. This record belongs to a study of blood T cell repertoires in COVID-19. Study details: PBMCs, B-cell-depleted T cells, or T cells provided the cDNA or gDNA that made up the material.

Method: immunoSEQ multiplex PCR; TCRdb's copy keeps in-frame clones and lacks some. The sample records about 270,000 clones, 80% to 95% being singletons. This CDR3 comprises 15 residues. CDR1 and CDR2 (germline): SGHDN, FVKESK. The V and J ends lost 4 bases and 1 base respectively, with 13 bases between them. The specimen sequenced was PBMCs or T cells enriched from blood (not recorded which). The chain employs TRBV14 and TRBJ2-5, with D possibly matching TRBD2 (5 bases). This TCR derives from a middle-aged man who had been exposed to COVID-19. CDR3 sequence (DNA): TGTGCCAGCAGCCCCGGAGAGGGAATCCAAGAGACCCAGTACTTC. Its translation is CASSPGEGIQETQYF.